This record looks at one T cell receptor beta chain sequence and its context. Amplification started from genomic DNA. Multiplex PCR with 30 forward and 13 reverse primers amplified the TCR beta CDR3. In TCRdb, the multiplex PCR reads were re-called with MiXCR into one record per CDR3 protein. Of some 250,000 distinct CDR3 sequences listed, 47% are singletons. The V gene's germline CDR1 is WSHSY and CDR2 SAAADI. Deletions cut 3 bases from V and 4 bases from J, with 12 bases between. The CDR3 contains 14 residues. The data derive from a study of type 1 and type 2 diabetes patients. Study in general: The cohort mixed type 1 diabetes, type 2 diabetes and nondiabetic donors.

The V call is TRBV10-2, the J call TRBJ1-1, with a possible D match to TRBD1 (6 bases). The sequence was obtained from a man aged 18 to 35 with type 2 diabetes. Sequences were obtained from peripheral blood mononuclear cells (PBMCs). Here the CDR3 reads CASSDSGVGTEAFF. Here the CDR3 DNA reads TGCGCCAGCAGTGATTCAGGGGTCGGCACTGAAGCTTTCTTT.